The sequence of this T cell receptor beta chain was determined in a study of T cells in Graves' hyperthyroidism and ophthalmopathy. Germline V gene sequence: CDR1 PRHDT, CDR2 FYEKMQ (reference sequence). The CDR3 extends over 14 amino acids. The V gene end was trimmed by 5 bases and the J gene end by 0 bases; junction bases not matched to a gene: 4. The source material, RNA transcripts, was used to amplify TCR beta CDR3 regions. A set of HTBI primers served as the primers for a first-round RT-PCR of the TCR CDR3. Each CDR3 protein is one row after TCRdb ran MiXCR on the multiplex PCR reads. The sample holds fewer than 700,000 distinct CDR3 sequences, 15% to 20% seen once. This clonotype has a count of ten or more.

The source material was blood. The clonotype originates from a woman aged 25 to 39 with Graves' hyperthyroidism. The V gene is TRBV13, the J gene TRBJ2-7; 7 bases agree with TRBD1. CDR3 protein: CASSPQGVSYEQYF. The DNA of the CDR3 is TGTGCCAGCAGCCCCCAGGGGGTCTCCTACGAGCAGTACTTC.